Listed below are T cell receptor beta chains from one sample, sequenced in a study of T cell repertoires in cytomegalovirus infection. TCRdb reprocessed the reads with MiXCR, giving one entry per CDR3 protein. The sample has about 250,000 distinct CDR3 sequences, 12% seen once. The sample comprised PBMCs. The receptors were sampled from a human donor in good health (CMV status not recorded). Some clones in this sample may be carry-over from other donors' samples. The conserved cysteine and the conserved F or W are not part of the CDR3 here. Each record gives: V gene, J gene, CDR3 protein.

TRBV29-1	TRBJ1-5	SVSGQGNQPQH
TRBV20-1	TRBJ1-5	SAAESNQPQH
TRBV6-1	TRBJ2-7	ASSEAAGRFYEQY
TRBV28	TRBJ1-2	ASRERNYGYT
TRBV11-3	TRBJ1-6	ASSLVSRTYNSPLH
TRBV14	TRBJ2-1	ASPQPLEEQF
TRBV4-2	TRBJ2-7	ASSHPSGNYEQY
TRBV19	TRBJ1-1	ASSIRRGMNTEAF
TRBV6-2/TRBV6-3	TRBJ2-1	ASSYSTRGRNEQF
TRBV7-2	TRBJ2-3	ASSLTLPSTDTQY
TRBV5-1	TRBJ2-7	ASSSDGRGHNEQY
TRBV7-2	TRBJ2-7	ASSFVKGQGEQY
TRBV6-5	TRBJ2-3	ASRTRGTASGISTDTQY
TRBV5-1	TRBJ1-1	ASRYQGQRTEAF
TRBV19	TRBJ2-4	ASSMAGTGMDIQY
TRBV5-1	TRBJ2-2	ASSLDGGHGELF
TRBV27	TRBJ1-5	ASSLSAWGNQPQH
TRBV5-1	TRBJ2-2	ASSPGTLDAGELF
TRBV19	TRBJ2-7	ASSAPASKQY
TRBV19	TRBJ2-7	ASSPRQGTYEQY
TRBV19	TRBJ1-2	ASSIRNSYGYT
TRBV28	TRBJ1-1	ASIVNTEAF